A single sample gave rise to the 18 T cell receptor beta chains below, sequenced in a study of vaccination effects on CD4 cells after COVID-19. With the ViraFEST assay, the study expanded antigen-specific CD4+ T cells using viral peptide pools, then sequenced them. On approximately day 9 of culture, CD4+ T cells were separated out. Either the BNT162b2 or mRNA-1273 vaccine was given to participants in two doses. The antigens these receptors bind are not known. The assay was immunoSEQ multiplex PCR, and TCRdb's table has in-frame clones only and misses some. The repertoire holds more than 65,000 clones, with approximately 81% as singletons. Sequencing used CD4+ T cells from PBMCs cultured with HCoV-229E spike peptides, obtained after COVID-19 vaccination. Source of these receptors: a human donor who received a COVID-19 vaccine.

V usage is TRBV6-4 and J usage is TRBJ2-3; the D gene is possibly TRBD1 (5 bases). This CDR3 has 12 amino acids. V was trimmed by 7 bases and J by 1 base, leaving 6 bases between them. CDR1 is MRHNA and CDR2 is SNTAGT in the germline V gene. The CDR3 DNA follows: TGTGCCAGCAAAGGGGGCACAGATACGCAGTATTTT. Translated, it gives CASKGGTDTQYF.

This clone has just a few counts. The chain employs TRBV4-3 and TRBJ1-3; D call uncertain. Germline V lookup: CDR1 LGHNA, CDR2 YSLEER. The CDR3 is 15 residues long. Trimming cost V 0 bases and J 0 bases, with 6 bases left between them. The DNA of the CDR3 is TGCGCCAGCAGCCAAGACGGGAACTCTGGAAACACCATATATTTT. Protein sequence: CASSQDGNSGNTIYF.

This chain joins TRBV10-1 and TRBJ2-2; D call uncertain. This CDR3 has 14 amino acids. V was pared by 3 bases and J by 1 base, with 6 bases between. Germline CDR1 WNHNN, CDR2 SYGVQD (reference sequence). The CDR3 DNA is TGCGCCAGCAGTGAATCGGGGAACACCGGGGAGCTGTTTTTT. This translates into CASSESGNTGELFF.

The chain employs TRBV19 and TRBJ1-1; TRBD1 agrees at 9 bases. CDR1 and CDR2 from the germline V gene are LNHDA and SQIVND (reference sequence). V trimming: 6 bases; J trimming: 0 bases; junction bases outside the gene matches: 2. The CDR3 length is 14 residues. The CDR3 DNA reads as TGTGCCAGTAGGAGGACAGGGGTGAACACTGAAGCTTTCTTT. Protein sequence: CASRRTGVNTEAFF.

J is TRBJ1-6 and V is TRBV6-5; 9 positions agree with TRBD1. The CDR3 covers 14 residues. J gave up 7 bases and V 6 bases, and 4 bases lay outside the gene matches. The germline V gene has CDR1 MNHEY and CDR2 SVGAGI. The CDR3 spells CASRTGTGNSPLHF. DNA for the CDR3: TGTGCCAGCAGAACCGGGACAGGGAATTCACCCCTCCACTTT.

This rearrangement joins TRBV10-2 to TRBJ2-1; D call uncertain. Per the germline V gene, CDR1 is WSHSY and CDR2 is SAAADI. This CDR3 has 15 amino acids. V was pared by 4 bases and J by 2 bases, with 12 bases between. CDR3 amino acids: CASSASSTAYNEQFF. The CDR3 DNA sequence: TGCGCCAGCAGTGCGTCCTCAACTGCCTACAATGAGCAGTTCTTC.

The CDR3: CASSQERASGTQYF. CDR3 nucleotides: TGTGCCAGCAGCCAAGAGCGGGCCTCGGGTACCCAGTACTTC. The chain links TRBV3-1 (or the pseudogene TRBV3-2) to TRBJ2-5; weak D call: TRBD2 (5 bases). Germline V CDR1 and CDR2: LGHDT, YNNKEL (reference sequence). The germline V and J ends were trimmed by 0 bases and 8 bases, with 13 bases remaining between them. The CDR3 runs to 14 residues.

This chain connects TRBV3-1 (or the pseudogene TRBV3-2) to TRBJ2-5, with TRBD1 matching 12 bases. The V gene's germline CDR1 is LGHDT and CDR2 YNNKEL (reference sequence). The CDR3 consists of 16 residues. Trimming removed 4 bases from V and 5 bases from J; junction bases left unmatched: 8. Here the CDR3 reads CASSRSGTGGLETQYF. The CDR3 coding sequence is TGTGCCAGCAGCCGGTCCGGGACAGGGGGCTTGGAGACCCAGTACTTC.

Notes on this clone: One end of the junction varies from germline; a read error may be responsible. This chain joins TRBV27 and TRBJ1-4; possible D gene TRBD1, 6 bases. The CDR3 is 12 amino acids. In germline, CDR1 is MNHEY, CDR2 SMNVEV (reference sequence). The CDR3 DNA reads TGTGCCCCCAGACGGCGGGACAAAGATTGGGTTTTT. It specifies CAPRRRDKDWVF.

V usage is TRBV6-5 and J usage is TRBJ1-4, with D perhaps TRBD1 (5 bases). The germline V gene has CDR1 MNHEY and CDR2 SVGAGI. V lost 7 bases, J lost 8 bases, and 14 bases lay in between. The CDR3 contains 13 residues. The CDR3 protein is CASKDRREEKLFF. The CDR3 nucleotides read TGTGCCAGCAAAGACAGAAGAGAAGAAAAACTGTTTTTT.

J is TRBJ1-2 and V is TRBV19; 10 bases are shared with TRBD1. Germline CDR1 is LNHDA and CDR2 is SQIVND (reference sequence). The J segment lost 4 bases and the V segment lost 6 bases, leaving 20 bases of the junction unmatched. The CDR3 length is 19 residues. The chain's CDR3 is CASSPLKGQGRVSGYGYTF. The DNA for the CDR3 is TGTGCCAGTAGCCCCCTCAAGGGACAGGGGAGAGTATCGGGCTATGGCTACACCTTC. Combining the CDR3 with reference TRBV19 and TRBJ1-2 gives the whole variable domain DGGITQSPKYLFRKEGQNVTLSCEQNLNHDAMYWYRQDPGQGLRLIYYSQIVNDFQKGDIAEGYSVSREKKESFPLTVTSAQKNPTAFYLCASSPLKGQGRVSGYGYTFGSGTRLTVV.

The genes are TRBV12-3 or TRBV12-4 and TRBJ1-6; possible D gene TRBD1, 5 bases. The germline V and J ends were trimmed by 8 bases and 11 bases, with 16 bases remaining between them. The CDR3 covers 13 residues. CDR3 sequence reads: CASRGPPAAPLHF. DNA of the CDR3: TGTGCCAGCCGGGGACCTCCTGCAGCACCCCTCCACTTT.

The count of this clone is one. The chain links TRBV7-2 to TRBJ2-3; 10 bases line up with TRBD2. The CDR3 is made up of 16 amino acids. CDR1 SGHTA and CDR2 FQGNSA come from the germline V gene. The V and J ends lost 2 bases and 6 bases, in that order; junction bases with no gene match: 8. CDR3: CASSLIAGGTSDTQYF. The CDR3 region has the DNA TGTGCCAGCAGCTTAATAGCGGGGGGTACGTCGGATACGCAGTATTTT.

The chain employs TRBV7-3 and TRBJ2-3; 9 bases map to TRBD1. The CDR3 sequence is 14 residues long. V lost 5 bases, J lost 4 bases, and 4 bases stayed unmatched. The V gene's germline CDR1 is SGHTA and CDR2 FQGTGA. The DNA of the CDR3 is TGTGCCAGCAGCCGACAGGGGGTTGCAGATACGCAGTATTTT. Its translation: CASSRQGVADTQYF.

The chain carries TRBV19 and TRBJ1-5; D ambiguous. This CDR3 spans 15 amino acids. Looked up from germline, CDR1 is LNHDA and CDR2 is SQIVND (reference sequence). V lost 4 bases to trimming and J lost 6 bases, with 16 bases between them. CDR3 sequence: CASSTPTEYRQPQHF. The CDR3 nucleotides read TGTGCCAGTAGTACCCCCACAGAATATCGTCAGCCCCAGCATTTT. The full variable domain, with the rest looked up from reference TRBV19 and TRBJ1-5, is DGGITQSPKYLFRKEGQNVTLSCEQNLNHDAMYWYRQDPGQGLRLIYYSQIVNDFQKGDIAEGYSVSREKKESFPLTVTSAQKNPTAFYLCASSTPTEYRQPQHFGDGTRLSIL.

This clone has just a few counts. The chain uses TRBV5-8 and TRBJ2-2; perhaps D is TRBD1 or TRBD2 (5 bases each). The length of the CDR3 is 16 residues. CDR1 is SGHTS and CDR2 is YDEGEE in the germline V gene. V gave up 4 bases and J gave up 4 bases, with 17 bases separating them. CDR3 region: CASSLSRDPLTGELFF. CDR3 sequence (DNA): TGTGCCAGCAGCCTCAGCCGGGACCCCCTCACCGGGGAGCTGTTTTTT.

The gene calls are TRBV5-4 and TRBJ2-1; perhaps TRBD1 as D (6 bases). Germline V gene data show CDR1 as SGHNT and CDR2 as YYREEE (reference sequence). Trimming took off 3 bases at V and 7 bases at J, with 14 bases between the two ends. The CDR3 consists of 14 residues. CDR3 sequence reads: CASSYPTGGNEQFF. The CDR3 bases are TGTGCCAGCAGCTACCCGACAGGCGGGAATGAGCAGTTCTTC. Full variable domain (remainder filled in from reference TRBV5-4 and TRBJ2-1): ETGVTQSPTHLIKTRGQQVTLRCSSQSGHNTVSWYQQALGQGPQFIFQYYREEENGRGNFPPRFSGLQFPNYSSELNVNALELDDSALYLCASSYPTGGNEQFFGPGTRLTVL.

The chain recombines TRBV6-2 or TRBV6-3 with TRBJ2-1; 11 bases map to TRBD1. Germline CDR1 MNHEY, CDR2 SVGEGT. This CDR3 comprises 15 residues. V gave up 2 bases and J gave up 6 bases; unmatched junction bases: 3. This CDR3 is CASSYSGTGGNEQFF. CDR3 nucleotides: TGTGCCAGCAGTTACAGCGGGACAGGGGGCAATGAGCAGTTCTTC.